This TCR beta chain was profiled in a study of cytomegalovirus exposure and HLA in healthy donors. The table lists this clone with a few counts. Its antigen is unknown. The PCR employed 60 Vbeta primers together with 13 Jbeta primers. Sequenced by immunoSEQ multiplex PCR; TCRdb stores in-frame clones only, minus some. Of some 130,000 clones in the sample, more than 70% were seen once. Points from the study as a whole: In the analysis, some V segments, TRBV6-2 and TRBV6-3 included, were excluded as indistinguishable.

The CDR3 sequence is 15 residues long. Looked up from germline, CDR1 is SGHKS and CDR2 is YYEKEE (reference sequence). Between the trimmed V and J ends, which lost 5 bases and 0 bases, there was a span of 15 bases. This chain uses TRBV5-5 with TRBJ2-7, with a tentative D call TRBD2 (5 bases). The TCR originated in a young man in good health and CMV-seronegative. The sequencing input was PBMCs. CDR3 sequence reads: CASSPSGISSYEQYF. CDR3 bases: TGTGCCAGCAGTCCCTCCGGGATCAGCTCCTACGAGCAGTACTTC.